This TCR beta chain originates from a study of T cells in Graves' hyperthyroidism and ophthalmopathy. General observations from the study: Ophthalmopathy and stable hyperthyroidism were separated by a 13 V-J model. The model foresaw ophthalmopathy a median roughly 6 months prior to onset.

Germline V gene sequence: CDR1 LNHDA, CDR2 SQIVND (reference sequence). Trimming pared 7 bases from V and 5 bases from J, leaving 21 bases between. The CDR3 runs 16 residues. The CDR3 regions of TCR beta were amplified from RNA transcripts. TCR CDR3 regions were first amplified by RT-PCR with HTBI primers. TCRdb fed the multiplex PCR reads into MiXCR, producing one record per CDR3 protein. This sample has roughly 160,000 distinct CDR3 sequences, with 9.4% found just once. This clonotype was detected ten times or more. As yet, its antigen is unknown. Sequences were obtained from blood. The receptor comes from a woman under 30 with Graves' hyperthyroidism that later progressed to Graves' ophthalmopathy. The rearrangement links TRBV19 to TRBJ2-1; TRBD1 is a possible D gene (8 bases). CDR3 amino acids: CASKPRGMTGDNEQFF. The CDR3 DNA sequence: TGTGCCAGTAAACCGCGGGGGATGACAGGGGACAATGAGCAGTTCTTC.